The subject of this entry is one T cell receptor beta chain. Profiling relied on immunoSEQ multiplex PCR, and the TCRdb table lists in-frame clones only, not all of them. Among 330,000 or so clones, about 90% were seen once, and the ten largest hold approximately 3.1%. This CDR3 comprises 17 residues. The germline CDR1 and CDR2 sequences are LNHDA and SQIVND (reference sequence). The V gene end was trimmed by 6 bases and the J gene end by 0 bases; junction bases not matched to a gene: 2. The entry originates in a study of blood T cell repertoires in COVID-19. The sequence derives from a woman aged 25 to 39 who had recovered from COVID-19. The sequenced material came from PBMCs or T cells enriched from blood (not recorded which). This chain connects TRBV19 to TRBJ2-1, with 16 nucleotides matching TRBD2. CDR3 in amino acids: CASRGLAGGSSYNEQFF. CDR3 nucleotide sequence: TGTGCCAGTAGGGGACTAGCGGGGGGGAGCTCCTACAATGAGCAGTTCTTC.